The rows below give T cell receptor beta chains drawn from one sample of a study of CD8 T cells in ankylosing spondylitis. TCRdb re-called the 5' RACE reads with MiXCR, one entry per CDR3 protein. The sample yields 350,000 to 450,000 distinct CDR3 sequences, 20% to 25% seen once. The sample consisted of blood, either unsorted or a sorted T cell fraction (not recorded which). The receptor set was obtained from a male donor with ankylosing spondylitis or in good health (not recorded which). The CDR3 runs from the conserved cysteine through the conserved F or W. A D gene is named only where the DNA matches it firmly. Some rows mark clone size as missing; the rest say once, few, many or name a class of expanded clone.

CDR3nt	CDR3aa	abundance	v_gene	j_gene	d_gene
TGTGCCAGCAGCCCTAAGGTTGGGAAGAACACTGAAGCTTTCTTT	CASSPKVGKNTEAFF	few	TRBV3-1	TRBJ1-1	.
TGTGCCAGCAGCCCCGGGGGGACAGGGCAGTTCTTC	CASSPGGTGQFF	many	TRBV12-3/TRBV12-4	TRBJ2-1	.
TGTGCCAGCAGCAAAGGGCGGTCCAGCTCCTATAATTCACCCCTCCACTTT	CASSKGRSSSYNSPLHF	.	TRBV21-1	TRBJ1-6	.
TGCAGTGCTAGTGTGGTCAGTTGGCCCCCTGAGCAGTTCTTC	CSASVVSWPPEQFF	.	TRBV20-1	TRBJ2-1	.
TGTGCCAGCAGCTCTCAACTCGGGGGAACCCAAGAGACCCAGTACTTC	CASSSQLGGTQETQYF	few	TRBV13	TRBJ2-5	.
TGCGCCAGCAGCCAAGATCTGGCGAGGGGCGAGCAGTACTTC	CASSQDLARGEQYF	.	TRBV4-1	TRBJ2-7	.
TGCAGCGTTGATGCGGGGGTTGAGAAGTTCTTC	CSVDAGVEKFF	few	TRBV29-1	TRBJ2-1	TRBD2
TGCAGTGCTAGTAATTGGACAACGTACACCGGGGAGCTGTTTTTT	CSASNWTTYTGELFF	few	TRBV20-1	TRBJ2-2	.
TGTGCCACCAGTCCTCCCGGACAGCAAGAGACCCAGTACTTC	CATSPPGQQETQYF	.	TRBV24-1	TRBJ2-5	.
TGCGCCAGCAGTGAGCGGCAGGGTTGGGAGACCCAGTACTTC	CASSERQGWETQYF	.	TRBV10-2	TRBJ2-5	.
TGTGCCACCGGCGGGGCTATCTACAATGAGCAGTTCTTC	CATGGAIYNEQFF	many	TRBV24-1	TRBJ2-1	.
TGTGCCAGCAGCTCCGGAGCGGTGGGCTACACCTTC	CASSSGAVGYTF	once	TRBV7-9	TRBJ1-2	.
TGTGCCAGCAGCCAAGATGGGCGGGGTAACACTGAAGCTTTCTTT	CASSQDGRGNTEAFF	few	TRBV3-1	TRBJ1-1	.
TGTGCCAGTAGTATCGCAACCGGGACAGCCTACGAGCAGTACTTC	CASSIATGTAYEQYF	once	TRBV19	TRBJ2-7	TRBD1
TGTGCCAGCAGCTTCGGATTCAGCGGCGGTGAGCAGTTCTTC	CASSFGFSGGEQFF	few	TRBV11-2	TRBJ2-1	.
TGCAGCGTTGAAACCCATACGGGGGCCTCCTACGAGCAGTACTTC	CSVETHTGASYEQYF	few	TRBV29-1	TRBJ2-7	.
TGCAGTGCCGACTCCGGGGGACCGTACCAAGAGACCCAGTACTTC	CSADSGGPYQETQYF	.	TRBV20-1	TRBJ2-5	.
TGCGCCAGCAGCCAGGAGGGGAGCTCCTACGAGCAGTACTTC	CASSQEGSSYEQYF	many	TRBV4-1	TRBJ2-7	.
TGTGCCAGCAGCATTGGACTAGCGGAGTGGCAGTTCTTC	CASSIGLAEWQFF	.	TRBV7-2	TRBJ2-1	TRBD2
TGTGCCAGCAGCCGTGCCGGGACTGAAGACTCCTACGAGCAGTACTTC	CASSRAGTEDSYEQYF	.	TRBV16	TRBJ2-7	.
TGCAGCGTTTTCGGACAGGGGGACCACGAGCAGTACTTC	CSVFGQGDHEQYF	.	TRBV29-1	TRBJ2-7	TRBD1
TGTGCCAGCAGCTTAGCCGGGTCGCAGGACGAGCAGTACTTC	CASSLAGSQDEQYF	.	TRBV7-9	TRBJ2-7	.
TGTGCCAGCAGTTGGCGGACCTTAAGCTACGAGCAGTACTTC	CASSWRTLSYEQYF	.	TRBV27	TRBJ2-7	.
TGTGCCAGCAGTCGGCTTAAAGCGGGTAAACAAGAGACCCAGTACTTC	CASSRLKAGKQETQYF	.	TRBV12-3/TRBV12-4	TRBJ2-5	.
TGTGCCAGCAGTTTCCTCGGGGACCGAAGCTCCTACGAGCAGTACTTC	CASSFLGDRSSYEQYF	.	TRBV12-3/TRBV12-4	TRBJ2-7	.
TGTGCCAGCAGTTGGAGCTCTTCGGGGGCGGAGACCCAGTACTTC	CASSWSSSGAETQYF	.	TRBV27	TRBJ2-5	.
TGTGCCAGCAGTTTCCTACCCGGGACGGGGAAAAACATTCAGTACTTC	CASSFLPGTGKNIQYF	few	TRBV6-2/TRBV6-3	TRBJ2-4	.
TGTGCCAGCAGTGAGCGAATTCTGGGCTACGAGCAGTACTTC	CASSERILGYEQYF	.	TRBV6-1	TRBJ2-7	.
TGTGCCAGCAGCTTGCGGACAGGAACCGGGGAGCTGTTTTTT	CASSLRTGTGELFF	.	TRBV6-1	TRBJ2-2	TRBD1
TGTGCCAGCAGCAGCCGGCGAGGAGAGACCCAGTACTTC	CASSSRRGETQYF	.	TRBV11-1	TRBJ2-5	.
TGTGCCAGCAGGGCAATGGGCACTGAAGCTTTCTTT	CASRAMGTEAFF	few	TRBV12-3/TRBV12-4	TRBJ1-1	.
TGCAGCGTTGAGGGGGCCCAAGAGACCCAGTACTTC	CSVEGAQETQYF	.	TRBV29-1	TRBJ2-5	.
TGTGCCAGCAGCCGGAACCCGGGACAGGGTAGCGAGCAGTACTTC	CASSRNPGQGSEQYF	few	TRBV4-2	TRBJ2-7	TRBD1
TGTGCCAGCAGCTTATTAACGGAGGGGAAAAACATTCAGTACTTC	CASSLLTEGKNIQYF	few	TRBV7-9	TRBJ2-4	.
TGTGCCACCAGAGATAAGGACAGGGGGATTTACAATGAGCAGTTCTTC	CATRDKDRGIYNEQFF	few	TRBV15	TRBJ2-1	TRBD1
TGCGCCAGCAGCCACTCGGGGATAATCGGATTCGACAATGAGCAGTTCTTC	CASSHSGIIGFDNEQFF	.	TRBV4-1	TRBJ2-1	.
TGTGCCAGCAGCTTAGGATCGAAAGAATACGAGCAGTACTTC	CASSLGSKEYEQYF	.	TRBV7-9	TRBJ2-7	.
TGCAGCGTTGTGGATGCAACTAATGAAAAACTGTTTTTT	CSVVDATNEKLFF	.	TRBV29-1	TRBJ1-4	.
TGTGCCAGCAGCGTAGGCATAGCGGGGCTAGCAGATACGCAGTATTTT	CASSVGIAGLADTQYF	.	TRBV9	TRBJ2-3	TRBD2
TGTGCCAGCAGCTTGGCCGGGACAGGTGTTAATGAAAAACTGTTTTTT	CASSLAGTGVNEKLFF	few	TRBV5-4	TRBJ1-4	TRBD1
TGTGCCAGCAGTACCTTGGGGACAGGAGCTAACTATGGCTACACCTTC	CASSTLGTGANYGYTF	few	TRBV12-3/TRBV12-4	TRBJ1-2	TRBD1
TGTGCCAGCACTCGACTAGCGGGGGCCCTAGGTGAGCAGTTCTTC	CASTRLAGALGEQFF	.	TRBV12-3/TRBV12-4	TRBJ2-1	TRBD2
TGTGCCAGCAGCGTAGGAAACAGGGTCGTGGATGGCTACACCTTC	CASSVGNRVVDGYTF	once	TRBV9	TRBJ1-2	.
TGTGCCAGCAGTTTCTGGGACGGCCAAGAGACCCAGTACTTC	CASSFWDGQETQYF	.	TRBV7-9	TRBJ2-5	.
TGTGCCAGCAGCGTAGCGAGAACTGGGGCCAACGTCCTGACTTTC	CASSVARTGANVLTF	.	TRBV9	TRBJ2-6	.
TGCGCCAGCAGCCCCGCGGACAGGGGGGGCAATGAGCAGTTCTTC	CASSPADRGGNEQFF	.	TRBV4-1	TRBJ2-1	TRBD1
TGTGCCAGCAGCCCTGGACTAGGTAGCACAGATACGCAGTATTTT	CASSPGLGSTDTQYF	few	TRBV11-2	TRBJ2-3	TRBD2
TGCGCCAGCAGCACCCGACAGTACGCTAGCACAGATACGCAGTATTTT	CASSTRQYASTDTQYF	few	TRBV5-1	TRBJ2-3	.
TGTGCCAGCAGTTTATCTAGCCAATACTACGAGCAGTACTTC	CASSLSSQYYEQYF	.	TRBV28	TRBJ2-7	.